The 26 T cell receptor beta chains below all came from one sample that was sequenced in a study of cytomegalovirus exposure and HLA in healthy donors. The PCR made use of 60 Vbeta and 13 Jbeta primers. Profiled with immunoSEQ multiplex PCR; TCRdb holds only in-frame clones, not every one. In the table there are around 150,000 clones, approximately 80% of which are singletons. Sequenced material: PBMCs. The receptors were sampled from a woman between 40 and 55 years old in good health and CMV-seropositive.

The chain employs TRBV28 and TRBJ2-7, with TRBD1 as a possible D gene (5 bases). From germline, CDR1 is MDHEN and CDR2 SYDVKM. The germline V and J ends were trimmed by 6 bases and 4 bases, with 16 bases remaining between them. The CDR3 totals 14 residues. The CDR3 reads CASSTRVAEYEQYF. As DNA, the CDR3 is TGTGCCAGCAGCACCAGGGTAGCAGAGTACGAGCAGTACTTC.

CDR3 DNA: TGTGCCGTCCATCAGGGGGCCGGGTCGTATGGCTACACCTTC. The encoded protein is CAVHQGAGSYGYTF. The J gene is TRBJ1-2, the V gene TRBV28, with 8 bases identical to TRBD1. The CDR3 is made up of 14 amino acids. J lost 5 bases, V lost 11 bases, and 13 bases had no gene match. CDR1 and CDR2 from the germline V gene are MDHEN and SYDVKM.

This chain uses TRBV5-4 with TRBJ1-4; D may be TRBD1 (5 bases). V lost 4 bases to trimming and J lost 7 bases, with 14 bases between them. Germline V lookup: CDR1 SGHNT, CDR2 YYREEE (reference sequence). The CDR3 is made up of 14 amino acids. The CDR3 nucleotides read TGTGCCAGCAGCCGTCGACTGGGGGGTGAAAAACTGTTTTTT. Residues: CASSRRLGGEKLFF.

V usage is TRBV9 and J usage is TRBJ2-7; 8 bases are a match to TRBD1. The ends lost 4 bases at V and 6 bases at J; junction bases unmatched: 12. In germline, CDR1 is SGDLS, CDR2 YYNGEE. The CDR3 sequence is 15 residues long. The CDR3 DNA reads TGTGCCAGCAGCCCTCGGACAGGGCTGCCGGGCGAGCAGTACTTC. It yields the protein CASSPRTGLPGEQYF.

V is TRBV11-2 and J is TRBJ1-4, with TRBD1 matching 10 bases. The V segment lost 0 bases and the J segment 6 bases; nucleotides outside the gene matches: 4. The CDR3 is 16 amino acids. CDR1 is SGHAT, CDR2 FQNNGV, per germline. CDR3 residues: CASSLDTGTGDEKLFF. DNA for the CDR3: TGTGCCAGCAGCTTAGACACCGGGACAGGGGATGAAAAACTGTTTTTT.

The J gene is TRBJ2-5, the V gene TRBV6-5; perhaps TRBD1 as D (6 bases). Germline assignment: CDR1 MNHEY and CDR2 SVGAGI. V was trimmed by 5 bases and J by 5 bases, leaving 12 bases between them. The CDR3 loop spans 13 amino acids. The CDR3 nucleotides are TGTGCCAGCAGTCGACAGGCCCCCGAGACCCAGTACTTC. Its translation is CASSRQAPETQYF.

The chain links TRBV10-2 to TRBJ1-3; TRBD1 matches at 7 bases. Trimming removed 8 bases from V and 4 bases from J; junction bases left unmatched: 5. The CDR3 is made up of 13 amino acids. From germline, CDR1 is WSHSY and CDR2 SAAADI. The CDR3 bases are TGCGCCAGCCTGGGACAGTACGGAAACACCATATATTTT. Translating gives CASLGQYGNTIYF.

A single count supports this clone. The gene calls are TRBV10-2 and TRBJ1-1, with D uncertain. Trimming pared 0 bases from V and 10 bases from J, leaving 15 bases between. The CDR3 is 14 residues long. Germline lookup yields CDR1 WSHSY and CDR2 SAAADI. CDR3 DNA sequence: TGCGCCAGCAGTGAGTCGACTTTGGCAGCGGGAGCTTTCTTT. Amino acid sequence: CASSESTLAAGAFF.

The chain has TRBV7-8 and TRBJ2-1, with a weak D call TRBD2 (5 bases). This CDR3 region has 13 residues. Trimming cost V 5 bases and J 7 bases, with 12 bases left between them. Germline lookup yields CDR1 SGHVS and CDR2 FQNEAQ. The CDR3 sequence is CASSPGLLNEQFF. DNA for the CDR3: TGTGCCAGCAGCCCTGGACTTTTAAATGAGCAGTTCTTC. The variable domain in full, completed from reference TRBV7-8 and TRBJ2-1, reads GAGVSQSPRYKVAKRGQDVALRCDPISGHVSLFWYQQALGQGPEFLTYFQNEAQLDKSGLPSDRFFAERPEGSVSTLKIQRTQQEDSAVYLCASSPGLLNEQFFGPGTRLTVL.

The chain links TRBV11-2 to TRBJ2-7; a possible D gene is TRBD2 (6 bases). Germline V gives CDR1 SGHAT, CDR2 FQNNGV. The CDR3 runs to 15 residues. V shed 1 base and J shed 1 base, with 11 bases lying between them. The CDR3 is CASSLVLRGSYEQYF. For the CDR3, the DNA is TGTGCCAGCAGCTTAGTGTTGCGGGGTTCCTACGAGCAGTACTTC.

In its sample, this clone was seen once. CDR3 region: CASSLGTGGGYEQYF. As DNA, the CDR3 is TGTGCCAGCAGCTTAGGGACAGGGGGCGGGTACGAGCAGTACTTC. The chain is built from TRBV11-3 and TRBJ2-7, with 11 bases that match TRBD1. This CDR3 is 15 amino acids long. CDR1 and CDR2 from the germline V gene are SGHNT and YENEEA. V was clipped by 1 base and J by 4 bases; unmatched bases: 3.

The chain employs TRBV5-1 and TRBJ2-1; 11 bases are shared with TRBD2. In germline, CDR1 is SGHRS, CDR2 YFSETQ. This CDR3 contains 17 residues. V lost 4 bases to trimming and J lost 5 bases; unmatched junction nucleotides: 11. DNA of the CDR3: TGCGCCAGCAGCCCGCCGCATCTAGCGGGAGGCCACAATGAGCAGTTCTTC. This encodes CASSPPHLAGGHNEQFF.

The chain links TRBV19 to TRBJ1-3; TRBD1 matches 10 bases. With V trimmed by 10 bases and J by 8 bases, 8 bases remained unmatched. CDR1 is LNHDA, CDR2 SQIVND, per germline (reference sequence). The CDR3 extends over 13 amino acids. The CDR3 region is CATWDRGFDTIYF. DNA of the CDR3: TGTGCCACATGGGACAGGGGATTCGACACCATATATTTT.

The chain joins TRBV6-5 to TRBJ1-2; 10 bases agree with TRBD1. The CDR3 has 15 amino acids. Trimming cost V 7 bases and J 7 bases; bases outside gene matches: 12. Germline V gene data show CDR1 as MNHEY and CDR2 as SVGAGI. CDR3: CASTSTGTGEIGYTF. CDR3 nucleotide sequence: TGTGCCAGCACGAGCACCGGGACAGGGGAAATTGGCTACACCTTC.

This sequence joins TRBV10-1 and TRBJ2-5; D perhaps matches TRBD1 (6 bases). The CDR3 loop spans 13 amino acids. Germline lookup yields CDR1 WNHNN and CDR2 SYGVQD (reference sequence). Trimming took 5 bases from V and 4 from J, leaving 11 bases between them. This CDR3 is CASSNDRTETQYF. DNA for the CDR3: TGCGCCAGCAGTAACGACAGGACAGAGACCCAGTACTTC.

This clone was recorded at least ten times. This rearrangement joins TRBV6-1 to TRBJ1-1, with D uncertain. The CDR3 is 14 residues long. Deletions cut 6 bases from V and 2 bases from J, with 13 bases between. CDR1 is MNHNS, CDR2 SASEGT, per germline. The CDR3 sequence: CASRWAVINTEAFF. The CDR3 bases are TGTGCCAGCAGGTGGGCCGTAATTAACACTGAAGCTTTCTTT.

The chain joins TRBV10-3 to TRBJ2-1; 7 nucleotides line up with TRBD1. Germline lookup yields CDR1 ENHRY and CDR2 SYGVKD. Trimming at V came to 8 bases and at J to 2 bases, leaving 6 bases not matched to a gene. The CDR3 spans 14 residues. Here the CDR3 reads CAILQGFPYNEQFF. Written as DNA, the CDR3 is TGTGCCATCTTACAGGGGTTTCCCTACAATGAGCAGTTCTTC.

The chain uses TRBV9 and TRBJ2-7, with 10 bases matching TRBD1. The germline CDR1 and CDR2 sequences are SGDLS and YYNGEE. The CDR3 loop spans 15 amino acids. J gave up 6 bases and V 0 bases, and 6 bases lay outside the gene matches. In DNA form, the CDR3 reads TGTGCCAGCAGCGTAGGTGGGACAGGGGTGTCCGAGCAGTACTTC. As protein: CASSVGGTGVSEQYF. Full variable domain (outside the CDR3, taken from reference TRBV9 and TRBJ2-7): DSGVTQTPKHLITATGQRVTLRCSPRSGDLSVYWYQQSLDQGLQFLIQYYNGEERAKGNILERFSAQQFPDLHSELNLSSLELGDSALYFCASSVGGTGVSEQYFGPGTRLTVT.

This chain joins TRBV30 and TRBJ1-6, with TRBD1 as a possible D gene (6 bases). The CDR3 is made up of 17 amino acids. V was cut by 4 bases and J by 2 bases, with 18 bases left in between. Germline V gene lookup returns CDR1 GTSNPN and CDR2 SVGIG (reference sequence). Here the CDR3 reads CAWTPGTGMAYNSPLHF. The CDR3 bases are TGTGCCTGGACCCCCGGCACAGGGATGGCCTATAATTCACCCCTCCACTTT.

CDR3 bases: TGCGCCAGCAGCTTGGAACAGGGCCACACAGATACGCAGTATTTT. Translating gives CASSLEQGHTDTQYF. V usage is TRBV5-1 and J usage is TRBJ2-3; TRBD1 is a possible D gene (6 bases). Per germline, CDR1 SGHRS and CDR2 YFSETQ. This CDR3 comprises 15 residues. The germline V and J ends were trimmed by 0 bases and 2 bases, with 10 bases remaining between them. Using reference TRBV5-1 and TRBJ2-3 for the parts outside the CDR3, the full variable domain is KAGVTQTPRYLIKTRGQQVTLSCSPISGHRSVSWYQQTPGQGLQFLFEYFSETQRNKGNFPGRFSGRQFSNSRSEMNVSTLELGDSALYLCASSLEQGHTDTQYFGPGTRLTVL.

The chain employs TRBV7-2 and TRBJ1-6, with TRBD1 identical over 8 bases. Germline CDR1 is SGHTA and CDR2 is FQGNSA. The CDR3 has 15 amino acids. Trimming took 8 bases from V and 5 from J; bases not matched to a gene: 8. The CDR3 reads CASATQGQDNSPLHF. CDR3 nucleotide sequence: TGTGCCAGCGCAACCCAGGGACAGGATAATTCACCCCTCCACTTT.

This clone was counted a single time. The chain uses TRBV18 and TRBJ1-1; possibly TRBD1 for D (6 bases). The CDR3 is 16 residues long. Deletions cut 4 bases from V and 1 base from J, with 16 bases between. Germline CDR1 KGHSH, CDR2 LQKENI. This CDR3 is CASSQGGADENTEAFF. The CDR3 DNA is TGTGCCAGCTCACAAGGGGGGGCGGACGAGAACACTGAAGCTTTCTTT.

This clone was observed a handful of times. The chain couples TRBV28 to TRBJ2-2, with D unclear. The CDR3 has 12 amino acids. CDR1 MDHEN and CDR2 SYDVKM come from the germline V gene. V lost 7 bases and J lost 1, with 4 bases in between. The CDR3 sequence is CASTRNTGELFF. DNA of the CDR3: TGTGCCAGCACGAGGAACACCGGGGAGCTGTTTTTT.

The rearrangement joins TRBV7-2 to TRBJ1-3, with TRBD1 as a possible D gene (5 bases). This CDR3 spans 14 amino acids. The germline gives CDR1 SGHTA, CDR2 FQGNSA. V lost 5 bases, J lost 0 bases, and 8 bases lay in between. CDR3 bases: TGTGCCAGCAGCCGCCAGGGCTCTGGAAACACCATATATTTT. Its translation is CASSRQGSGNTIYF.

CDR3 amino acids: CASRPSGSGANVLTF. The CDR3, as DNA: TGTGCCAGCAGACCTTCAGGCTCTGGGGCCAACGTCCTGACTTTC. The rearrangement links TRBV14 to TRBJ2-6; D gene unclear. Germline CDR1 reads SGHDN; CDR2 reads FVKESK. This CDR3 is built from 15 residues. V was shortened by 6 bases and J by 0 bases, with 9 bases between the two germline ends.

This rearrangement joins TRBV7-6 to TRBJ2-1; no firm D call. Germline values: CDR1 SGHVS, CDR2 FNYEAQ. The CDR3 is 14 residues long. Trimming removed 5 bases from V and 7 bases from J, with 15 bases in between. CDR3 amino acids: CASSPPRGANEQFF. CDR3 nucleotides: TGTGCCAGCAGCCCCCCCCGCGGAGCAAATGAGCAGTTCTTC.